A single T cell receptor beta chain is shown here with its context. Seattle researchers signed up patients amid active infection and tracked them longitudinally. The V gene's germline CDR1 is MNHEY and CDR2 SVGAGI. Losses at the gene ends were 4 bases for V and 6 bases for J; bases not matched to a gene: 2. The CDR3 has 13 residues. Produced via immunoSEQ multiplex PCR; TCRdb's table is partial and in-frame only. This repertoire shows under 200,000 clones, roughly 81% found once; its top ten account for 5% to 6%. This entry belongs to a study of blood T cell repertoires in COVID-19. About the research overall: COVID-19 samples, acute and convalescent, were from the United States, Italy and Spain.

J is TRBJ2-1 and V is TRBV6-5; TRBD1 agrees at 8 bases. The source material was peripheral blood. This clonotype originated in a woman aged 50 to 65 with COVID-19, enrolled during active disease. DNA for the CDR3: TGTGCCAGCAGTTTTGACAGGGGCAATGAGCAGTTCTTC. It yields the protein CASSFDRGNEQFF.